This T cell receptor beta chain derives from a study of early T cells in non-severe SARS-CoV-2 infection. About the study: Sequencing input comprised bulk RNA from unsorted whole blood; chain pairing was not available.

Attached unique molecular identifiers marked individual cDNA molecules. Each CDR3 protein gets one entry after TCRdb re-called the 5' RACE reads with MiXCR. This table has around 48,000 distinct CDR3 sequences, less than 15% appearing once. This clonotype has more than one count but fewer than ten. Its antigen is as yet unknown. The CDR3 loop spans 18 amino acids. In germline, CDR1 is LGHDT, CDR2 YNNKEL (reference sequence). Trimming took 4 bases from V and 4 from J; bases not matched to a gene: 11. Whole-study results and caveats: Private and CD4 specificities were missed by VDJdb matching, which favored anti-spike CD8 responses.

Sequenced input: whole blood. The rearrangement links TRBV3-1 to TRBJ2-7; 15 nucleotides match TRBD2. This clonotype originated in an adult who was a healthcare worker with PCR-confirmed SARS-CoV-2 infection or an uninfected control (not recorded which). The CDR3 DNA reads TGTGCCAGCAGCCCCTCACCGGGACTAGCGGGAGGAGGGTACGAGCAGTACTTC. Amino acid sequence: CASSPSPGLAGGGYEQYF.